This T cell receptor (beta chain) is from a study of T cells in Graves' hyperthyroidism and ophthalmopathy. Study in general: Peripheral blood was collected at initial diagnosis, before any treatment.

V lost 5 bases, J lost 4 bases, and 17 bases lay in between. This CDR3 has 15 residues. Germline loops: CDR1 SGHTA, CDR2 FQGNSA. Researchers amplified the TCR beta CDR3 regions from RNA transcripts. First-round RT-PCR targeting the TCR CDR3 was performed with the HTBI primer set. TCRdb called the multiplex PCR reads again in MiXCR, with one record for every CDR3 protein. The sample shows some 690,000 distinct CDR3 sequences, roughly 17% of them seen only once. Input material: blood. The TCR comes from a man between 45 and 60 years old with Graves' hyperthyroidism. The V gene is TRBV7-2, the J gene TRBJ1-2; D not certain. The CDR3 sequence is CASSGTATTAYGYTF. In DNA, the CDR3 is TGTGCCAGCAGCGGAACAGCTACCACCGCCTATGGCTACACCTTC.